This passage covers 12 T cell receptor beta chains from one sample sequenced in a study of vaccination and CD4 T cells after COVID-19 (dated by TCRdb to about 2022). The meaning of the sample's treatment or condition label: roughly 10-day PBMC culture with coronavirus spike peptide pools or control peptides (ViraFEST assay). These receptors' targets are unknown. Receptor libraries were prepared by PCR. Sequencing used an Illumina iSeq 100. DNA from cultured CD4+ T cells underwent TCR sequencing with the Oncomine TCR Beta short-read assay at the Johns Hopkins FTIC core. TCRdb trimmed the raw reads at Q25, called clones with MiXCR and kept productive beta chains. Every entry covers one CDR3 protein and lists the most common genes and DNA from its rows. Here the sample has around 21,000 distinct CDR3 sequences; about 61% occur a single time. Together, the top ten hold about 8% of the sample. The material sequenced was CD4+ T cells from blood, cultured in vitro. Receptor source: a human donor who had recovered from COVID-19.

V usage is TRBV20-1 and J usage is TRBJ2-1; 12 nucleotides match TRBD2. The V gene end was trimmed by 5 bases and the J gene end by 7 bases; junction bases not matched to a gene: 12. CDR3 length: 16 residues. From germline, CDR1 is DFQATT and CDR2 SNEGSKA (reference sequence). The CDR3 sequence: CSAHISSGRAGNEQFF. The CDR3 nucleotides are TGCAGTGCTCACATATCTAGCGGGAGGGCCGGGAATGAGCAGTTCTTC.

The J gene is TRBJ1-2, the V gene TRBV19; D is possibly TRBD1 (5 bases). The length of the CDR3 is 16 residues. V lost 5 bases and J lost 4, with 20 bases in between. Per the germline V gene, CDR1 is LNHDA and CDR2 is SQIVND (reference sequence). The CDR3 spells CASSRNRDAGTYGYTF. DNA of the CDR3: TGTGCCAGTAGTCGGAACCGGGACGCAGGAACCTATGGCTACACCTTC.

V is TRBV6-5 and J is TRBJ1-5; weak D call: TRBD1 (6 bases). With 4 bases removed from V and 1 base from J, the gap between germline ends came to 17 bases. Looked up from germline, CDR1 is MNHEY and CDR2 is SVGAGI. The CDR3 is 17 amino acids. Here the CDR3 reads CASSLAGTPMSNQPQHF. CDR3 nucleotides: TGTGCCAGCAGTTTAGCCGGGACACCAATGAGCAATCAGCCCCAGCATTTT.

A single count supports this clonotype. This sequence joins TRBV2 and TRBJ1-2; TRBD1 agrees at 7 bases. The CDR3 spans 15 residues. V was clipped by 10 bases and J by 1 base; unmatched bases: 12. Germline-derived CDR1 and CDR2 are SNHLY and FYNNEI. CDR3 in DNA: TGTGCCACCTACGCCCGGGACAGCAATAACTATGGCTACACCTTC. This gives the protein CATYARDSNNYGYTF.

This chain links TRBV7-2 with TRBJ1-5; TRBD1 might be the D (5 bases). Trimming took off 1 base at V and 5 bases at J, with 15 bases between the two ends. The CDR3 covers 16 residues. Germline V gene lookup returns CDR1 SGHTA and CDR2 FQGNSA. The CDR3 DNA sequence: TGTGCCAGCAGCTTAGAGGCGGGACGTGGCTATCAGCCCCAGCATTTT. It encodes CASSLEAGRGYQPQHF.

This clonotype was observed a few times. The gene calls are TRBV5-1 and TRBJ1-6, with D perhaps matching TRBD1 (6 bases). CDR3 size: 16 residues. Germline CDR1 SGHRS, CDR2 YFSETQ. Trimming left V 0 bases short and J 12 bases short, with 19 bases between. This CDR3 reads CASSLDGPGASGPLHF. CDR3 DNA sequence: TGCGCCAGCAGCTTGGACGGTCCAGGGGCCTCTGGACCCCTCCACTTT.

A few counts support this clonotype. The chain carries TRBV27 and TRBJ1-5, with 7 bases matching TRBD1. Looked up from germline, CDR1 is MNHEY and CDR2 is SMNVEV (reference sequence). This CDR3 region has 17 residues. V lost 3 bases to trimming and J lost 3 bases; unmatched junction nucleotides: 11. The CDR3 spells CASSFFGGTGANQPQHF. In DNA form, the CDR3 reads TGTGCCAGCAGTTTCTTTGGGGGAACAGGGGCCAATCAGCCCCAGCATTTT.

The chain recombines TRBV2 with TRBJ1-5; D is possibly TRBD1 (5 bases). CDR1 SNHLY and CDR2 FYNNEI come from the germline V gene. V lost 9 bases, J lost 15 bases, and 12 bases lay in between. The CDR3 extends over 9 amino acids. CDR3 residues: CARGPPLHF. The CDR3 region has the DNA TGTGCCAGGGGACCCCCGCTGCATTTT.

This chain joins TRBV12-3 or TRBV12-4 and TRBJ1-2; D not resolved. This CDR3 is 14 amino acids long. V was shortened by 8 bases and J by 4 bases, with 17 bases between the two germline ends. This CDR3 reads CASSRDSVVYGYTF. As DNA, the CDR3 is TGTGCCAGCTCGAGGGATAGCGTAGTCTATGGCTACACCTTC.

The chain combines TRBV20-1 with TRBJ2-3; 12 bases fit TRBD2. Germline V gene lookup returns CDR1 DFQATT and CDR2 SNEGSKA (reference sequence). This CDR3 comprises 14 residues. The junction had 3 bases not matched to a gene; V was cut back by 5 bases and J by 3 bases. The CDR3: CSAWTSGKTDTQYF. The CDR3 nucleotides read TGCAGTGCTTGGACTAGCGGGAAGACAGATACGCAGTATTTT.

The chain links TRBV2 to TRBJ1-1; tentative D call: TRBD1 (6 bases). The CDR3 contains 13 residues. V dropped 8 bases and J dropped 4 bases, with 14 bases sitting between them. CDR1 and CDR2 (germline): SNHLY, FYNNEI. The chain's CDR3 is CASLEGGSTEAFF. The CDR3 DNA sequence: TGTGCCAGCCTCGAGGGGGGGTCCACTGAAGCTTTCTTT.

V usage is TRBV10-3 and J usage is TRBJ1-3; 10 bases match TRBD1. V was pared by 4 bases and J by 0 bases, with 9 bases of the junction left unmatched. Germline CDR1 reads ENHRY; CDR2 reads SYGVKD. The CDR3 runs to 18 residues. The CDR3 region has the DNA TGTGCCATCAGTGCTGCACCCGGGACAGGGGACTCTGGAAACACCATATATTTT. Protein sequence: CAISAAPGTGDSGNTIYF.